The clone carrying this T cell receptor beta chain was seen only a few times. No antigen is known for it. Unique molecular identifiers were incorporated when the TCRbeta library was constructed. TCRdb reanalysed the PCR reads using MiXCR and keeps one entry per CDR3 protein. The data show 610,000 or so distinct CDR3 sequences, with 25% to 30% seen just once and around a third held by the top ten. The data were obtained in a study of T-cell reconstitution after alpha-beta-depleted transplantation in children. Study-wide findings and caveats: T-cell numbers and diversity one year post-transplant derived largely from freshly generated T cells. About two months after transplant, alpha-beta T cells reportedly came from several hundred expanded graft clones. Some patients owed their high day-60 TCRbeta diversity to surviving recipient T cells and thymic progenitors.

V shed 5 bases, J shed 5 bases, and the junction held 14 bases outside the gene matches. The CDR3 extends over 18 amino acids. Germline V gene data show CDR1 as MNHNS and CDR2 as SASEGT. This clonotype was sampled from a boy younger than two with Wiskott-Aldrich syndrome, due to receive a stem cell transplant. The sequenced sample was PBMCs, obtained before TCRalphabeta/CD19-depleted stem cell transplant. The chain carries TRBV6-1 and TRBJ2-5, with 13 bases identical to TRBD2. The CDR3 reads CASSPGGGLAGSAETQYF. CDR3 in DNA: TGTGCCAGCAGTCCTGGCGGGGGACTAGCGGGATCTGCGGAGACCCAGTACTTC.